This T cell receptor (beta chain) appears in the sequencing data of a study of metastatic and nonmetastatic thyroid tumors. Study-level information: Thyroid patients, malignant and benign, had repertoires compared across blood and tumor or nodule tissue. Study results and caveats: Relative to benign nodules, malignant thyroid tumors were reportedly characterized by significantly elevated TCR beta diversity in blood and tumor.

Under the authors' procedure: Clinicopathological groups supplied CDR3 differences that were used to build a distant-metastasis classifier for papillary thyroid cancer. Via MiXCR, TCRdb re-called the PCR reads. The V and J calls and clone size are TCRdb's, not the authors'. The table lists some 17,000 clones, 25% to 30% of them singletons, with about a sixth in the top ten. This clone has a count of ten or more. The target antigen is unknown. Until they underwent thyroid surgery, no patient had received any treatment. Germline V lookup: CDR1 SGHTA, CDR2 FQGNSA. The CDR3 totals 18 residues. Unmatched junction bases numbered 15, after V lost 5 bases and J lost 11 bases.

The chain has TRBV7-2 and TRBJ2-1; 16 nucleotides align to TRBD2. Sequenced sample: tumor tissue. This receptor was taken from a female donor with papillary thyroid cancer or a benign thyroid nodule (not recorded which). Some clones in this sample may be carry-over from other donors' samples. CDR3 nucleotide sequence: TGTGCCAGCAGCCCCGGGACTAGCGGGAGGGCGAGGGGAGAGAAGCAGTTCTTC. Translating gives CASSPGTSGRARGEKQFF.